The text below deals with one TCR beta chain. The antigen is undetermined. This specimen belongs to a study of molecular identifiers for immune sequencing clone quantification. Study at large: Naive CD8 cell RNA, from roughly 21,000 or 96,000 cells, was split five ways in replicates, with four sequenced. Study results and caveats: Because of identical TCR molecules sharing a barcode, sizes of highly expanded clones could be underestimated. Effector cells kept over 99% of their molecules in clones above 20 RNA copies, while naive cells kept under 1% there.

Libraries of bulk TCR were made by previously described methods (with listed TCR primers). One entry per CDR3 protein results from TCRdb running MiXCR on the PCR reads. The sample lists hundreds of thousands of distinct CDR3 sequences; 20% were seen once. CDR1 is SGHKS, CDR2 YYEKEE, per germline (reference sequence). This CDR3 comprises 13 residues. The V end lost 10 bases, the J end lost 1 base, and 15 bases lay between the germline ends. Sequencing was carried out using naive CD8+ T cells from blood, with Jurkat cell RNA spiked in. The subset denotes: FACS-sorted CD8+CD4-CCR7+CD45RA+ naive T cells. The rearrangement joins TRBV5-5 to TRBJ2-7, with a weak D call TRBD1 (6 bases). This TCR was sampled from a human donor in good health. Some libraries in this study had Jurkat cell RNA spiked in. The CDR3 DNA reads TGTGCCGGCGAGAGCCAGGGGTCCTACGAGCAGTACTTC. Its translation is CAGESQGSYEQYF. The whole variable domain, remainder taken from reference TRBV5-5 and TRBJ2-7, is DAGVTQSPTHLIKTRGQQVTLRCSPISGHKSVSWYQQVLGQGPQFIFQYYEKEERGRGNFPDRFSARQFPNYSSELNVNALLLGDSALYLCAGESQGSYEQYFGPGTRLTVT.